These 29 T cell receptor beta chains originate from one sample sequenced in a study of shared clonotypes between healthy human individuals. Measured with immunoSEQ multiplex PCR; TCRdb has only the in-frame clones, and not every one. The table records hundreds of thousands of clones, roughly 97% of them present only once. The sample was naive CD4+ T cells sorted from blood. Subset specified: CD45RA+ positively selected. The receptors were gathered from a woman aged 25 to 39 in good health.

The gene calls are TRBV5-6 and TRBJ1-3; no clear D gene. V lost 4 bases to trimming and J lost 9 bases, with 11 bases between them. CDR1 and CDR2 from the germline V gene are SGHDT and YYEEEE. There are 12 residues in the CDR3. The CDR3 loop is CASSVPEGTIYF. In DNA form, the CDR3 reads TGTGCCAGCAGCGTTCCGGAAGGCACCATATATTTT.

The rearrangement uses TRBV28 and TRBJ2-7, with D perhaps matching TRBD1 or TRBD2 (5 bases each). The ends were cut back, 3 bases at V and 6 bases at J, with 9 bases in the middle. The CDR3 is 12 residues long. Per the germline V gene, CDR1 is MDHEN and CDR2 is SYDVKM. CDR3 in amino acids: CASSFRAGEQYF. DNA for the CDR3: TGTGCCAGCAGTTTCAGGGCGGGCGAGCAGTACTTC.

This clone was seen once. This chain's CDR3 is CATSRLPGHGAFF. The CDR3 coding sequence is TGTGCCACCAGCAGACTTCCGGGCCATGGGGCTTTCTTT. The rearrangement uses TRBV15 and TRBJ1-1; no firm D call. CDR3 length: 13 amino acids. CDR1 is LNHNV, CDR2 YYDKDF, per germline (reference sequence). V was cut by 2 bases and J by 11 bases, with 15 bases left in between. Variable domain in full (rest from reference TRBV15 and TRBJ1-1): DAMVIQNPRYQVTQFGKPVTLSCSQTLNHNVMYWYQQKSSQAPKLLFHYYDKDFNNEADTPDNFQSRRPNTSFCFLDIRSPGLGDTAMYLCATSRLPGHGAFFGQGTRLTVV.

The chain carries TRBV14 and TRBJ1-1; D uncertain. Germline values: CDR1 SGHDN, CDR2 FVKESK. The V end was cut by 0 bases, the J end by 0 bases, with 14 bases between. The CDR3 spans 17 residues. The CDR3 DNA follows: TGTGCCAGCAGCCAAGAGGGGAAACTTTCCATGAACACTGAAGCTTTCTTT. Residues: CASSQEGKLSMNTEAFF.

The J gene is TRBJ2-7, the V gene TRBV11-2; D is possibly TRBD1 (6 bases). CDR1 is SGHAT and CDR2 is FQNNGV in the germline V gene. CDR3 length: 17 residues. The ends were cut back, 0 bases at V and 6 bases at J, with 21 bases in the middle. This chain's CDR3 is CASSLDPGRSLGGEQYF. Here the CDR3 DNA reads TGTGCCAGCAGCTTAGACCCAGGGCGCTCCCTAGGGGGCGAGCAGTACTTC.

This chain uses TRBV4-2 with TRBJ2-5; possible D gene TRBD1, 5 bases. There are 15 residues in the CDR3. Germline V gene data show CDR1 as LGHNA and CDR2 as YNFKEQ. V lost 0 bases and J 4 bases, leaving 12 bases between the germline ends. The CDR3 loop reads CASSQDPQGGETQYF. CDR3 nucleotides: TGTGCCAGCAGCCAAGATCCCCAGGGCGGAGAGACCCAGTACTTC.

The V call is TRBV11-2, the J call TRBJ2-5, with D uncertain. The end of the DNA fits TRBJ2-7 better, so the J call may be wrong. The CDR3 contains 11 residues. CDR1 and CDR2 from the germline V gene are SGHAT and FQNNGV. CDR3 in amino acids: CASSLHYEQYF. DNA for the CDR3: TGTGCCAGCAGCCTCCACTACGAGCAGTACTTC.

This chain joins TRBV5-1 and TRBJ2-7; 7 bases line up with TRBD2. The CDR3 is made up of 16 amino acids. The J segment lost 4 bases and the V segment lost 1 base, leaving 11 bases of the junction unmatched. Looked up from germline, CDR1 is SGHRS and CDR2 is YFSETQ. In DNA form, the CDR3 reads TGCGCCAGCAGCTTGCACGTTGGGCGGGAGTCTTACGAGCAGTACTTC. It translates to CASSLHVGRESYEQYF.

The gene calls are TRBV19 and TRBJ2-1; 13 bases match TRBD2. The junction had 5 bases not matched to a gene; V was cut back by 3 bases and J by 6 bases. The germline V gene encodes CDR1 LNHDA and CDR2 SQIVND (reference sequence). The CDR3 consists of 16 residues. CDR3: CASSIIRTSGSNEQFF. For the CDR3, the DNA is TGTGCCAGTAGTATTATCCGGACTAGCGGGAGCAATGAGCAGTTCTTC.

The chain recombines TRBV5-4 with TRBJ2-5, with D perhaps given as TRBD1 or TRBD2 (5 bases each). This CDR3 spans 14 amino acids. The ends were cut back, 4 bases at V and 2 bases at J, with 12 bases in the middle. Looked up from germline, CDR1 is SGHNT and CDR2 is YYREEE (reference sequence). CDR3 sequence (DNA): TGTGCCAGCAGCCCGTCGGGGACGCAAGAGACCCAGTACTTC. It yields the protein CASSPSGTQETQYF.

The V gene is TRBV7-6, the J gene TRBJ1-2; D is unclear. V was clipped by 1 base and J by 7 bases, with 4 bases between them. The germline gives CDR1 SGHVS, CDR2 FNYEAQ. The CDR3 is 11 amino acids. The CDR3: CASSLDGGYTF. The DNA for the CDR3 is TGTGCCAGCAGCTTAGATGGTGGCTACACCTTC.

The V and J genes are TRBV30 and TRBJ1-5, with TRBD1 as a possible D gene (6 bases). The germline V and J ends were trimmed by 1 base and 6 bases, with 16 bases remaining between them. Germline lookup yields CDR1 GTSNPN and CDR2 SVGIG (reference sequence). The CDR3 extends over 15 amino acids. For the CDR3, the DNA is TGTGCCTGGAGTGGGGGGGCGGCGGCGGGTCAGCCCCAGCATTTT. Translated, it gives CAWSGGAAAGQPQHF.

This rearrangement joins TRBV19 to TRBJ1-2; 7 nucleotides match TRBD1. Germline CDR1 is LNHDA and CDR2 is SQIVND (reference sequence). Trimming took 7 bases from V and 2 from J; bases not matched to a gene: 4. The CDR3 totals 13 residues. Written as DNA, the CDR3 is TGTGCCAGTACCAAGGGACAGAACTATGGCTACACCTTC. Its protein product is CASTKGQNYGYTF.

The genes are TRBV7-2 and TRBJ1-2, with 11 bases lining up with TRBD1. V lost 5 bases to trimming and J lost 4 bases; unmatched junction nucleotides: 6. The germline V gene encodes CDR1 SGHTA and CDR2 FQGNSA. CDR3 length: 15 amino acids. The CDR3 spells CASSARTGGAYGYTF. DNA for the CDR3: TGTGCCAGCAGCGCCCGGACAGGGGGCGCCTATGGCTACACCTTC.

The rearrangement links TRBV27 to TRBJ2-2, with D unresolved. Trimming took off 0 bases at V and 3 bases at J, with 5 bases between the two ends. The germline CDR1 and CDR2 sequences are MNHEY and SMNVEV (reference sequence). CDR3 length: 14 residues. Written as DNA, the CDR3 is TGTGCCAGCAGTTTATCCCTTTACACCGGGGAGCTGTTTTTT. Translation: CASSLSLYTGELFF.

The chain carries TRBV7-2 and TRBJ2-5; D not resolved. Looked up from germline, CDR1 is SGHTA and CDR2 is FQGNSA. CDR3 length equals 13 residues. The V and J ends lost 2 bases and 5 bases respectively, with 9 bases between them. The DNA of the CDR3 is TGTGCCAGCAGCTTAAGACAACTCGAGACCCAGTACTTC. Its translation is CASSLRQLETQYF.

This chain connects TRBV5-1 to TRBJ2-7, with 9 bases fitting TRBD1. J gave up 1 base and V 4 bases, and 9 bases lay outside the gene matches. The CDR3 contains 16 residues. Germline-derived CDR1 and CDR2 are SGHRS and YFSETQ. The CDR3 coding sequence is TGCGCCAGCAGCGGATCGCGGGGACAGGGTTCCTACGAGCAGTACTTC. Residues: CASSGSRGQGSYEQYF.

J is TRBJ2-1 and V is TRBV6-1; D is unresolved. V shed 8 bases and J shed 1 base, with 12 bases lying between them. CDR1 is MNHNS and CDR2 is SASEGT in the germline V gene. This CDR3 has 14 residues. The CDR3 here is CASPRPASYNEQFF. Here the CDR3 DNA reads TGTGCCAGCCCCCGGCCTGCGTCCTACAATGAGCAGTTCTTC.

Remarks on this clone: The junction differs from germline at one of its ends, possibly a read error. This chain connects TRBV20-1 to TRBJ1-1; 7 bases match TRBD1. In germline, CDR1 is DFQATT, CDR2 SNEGSKA (reference sequence). The CDR3 has 11 residues. DNA for the CDR3: TGCAGTGCCACCCCCAATCGTACAGGGGCGTTT. Its translation: CSATPNRTGAF.

This clone was detected only once. This chain connects TRBV9 to TRBJ2-3; D not resolved. Germline CDR1 is SGDLS and CDR2 is YYNGEE. The CDR3 is made up of 14 amino acids. Trimming shortened V by 9 bases and J by 0 bases, and 14 bases separated the two germline ends. The CDR3 spells CATAPATSTDTQYF. The CDR3 DNA reads as TGTGCCACAGCCCCAGCGACCAGCACAGATACGCAGTATTTT.

The chain employs TRBV6-4 and TRBJ2-3; D might be TRBD2 (6 bases). This CDR3 has 14 amino acids. V was trimmed by 3 bases and J by 7 bases, leaving 14 bases between them. From germline, CDR1 is MRHNA and CDR2 SNTAGT. Here the CDR3 DNA reads TGTGCCAGCAGTGATTCCGGGACTCGGAATACGCAGTATTTT. Amino acids: CASSDSGTRNTQYF.

The chain uses TRBV27 and TRBJ2-7, with D maybe TRBD1 (6 bases). The V gene lost 2 bases and the J gene lost 1 base, with 9 bases spanning the gap. CDR1 and CDR2 (germline): MNHEY, SMNVEV (reference sequence). CDR3 size: 14 residues. The CDR3: CASSLGDKSYEQYF. In nucleotides, the CDR3 is TGTGCCAGCAGTTTAGGGGACAAATCCTACGAGCAGTACTTC.

To note about this clone: Other DNA sequences in this sample translate to the same CDR3. V gene TRBV18 combines with J gene TRBJ2-3; D may be TRBD1 (5 bases). Trimming took 3 bases from V and 3 from J, leaving 7 bases between them. The germline V gene encodes CDR1 KGHSH and CDR2 LQKENI. The CDR3 is 13 residues long. This chain's CDR3 is CASSPPGTDTQYF. The CDR3 DNA reads TGTGCCAGCTCACCGCCAGGGACAGATACGCAGTATTTT.

The V call is TRBV29-1, the J call TRBJ2-3, with 11 positions matching TRBD2. The CDR3 length is 15 residues. The germline gives CDR1 SQVTM, CDR2 ANQGSEA. Trimming removed 6 bases from V and 1 base from J; junction bases left unmatched: 6. The CDR3 sequence: CSVDSGRAGTDTQYF. The CDR3 nucleotides read TGCAGCGTCGATAGCGGGAGGGCCGGCACAGATACGCAGTATTTT.

This CDR3 is CASSPRLAGEEQYF. DNA for the CDR3: TGTGCCAGCAGCCCAAGGTTAGCGGGAGAGGAGCAGTACTTC. This chain joins TRBV5-4 and TRBJ2-7, with 9 bases lining up with TRBD2. Trimming removed 4 bases from V and 7 bases from J; junction bases left unmatched: 9. This CDR3 has 14 residues. In germline, CDR1 is SGHNT, CDR2 YYREEE (reference sequence).

The rearrangement uses TRBV6-1 and TRBJ2-7; 10 bases agree with TRBD2. J was trimmed by 2 bases and V by 3 bases; bases with no gene match: 4. This CDR3 is 15 amino acids long. Per the germline V gene, CDR1 is MNHNS and CDR2 is SASEGT. The CDR3 region has the DNA TGTGCCAGCAGTGATCAGCGGGAGGGCCCCTACGAGCAGTACTTC. This translates into CASSDQREGPYEQYF.

In this sample, this clone turned up once. V gene TRBV19 combines with J gene TRBJ1-2; D perhaps matches TRBD1 (5 bases). Per germline, CDR1 LNHDA and CDR2 SQIVND (reference sequence). V lost 3 bases, J lost 8 bases, and 16 bases lay in between. The CDR3 has 14 amino acids. This CDR3 reads CASSILGTELGYTF. The DNA for the CDR3 is TGTGCCAGTAGTATCTTAGGGACTGAGTTGGGCTACACCTTC.

This sequence joins TRBV6-5 and TRBJ2-1; the D call may be TRBD1 or TRBD2 (6 bases each). The CDR3 has 16 amino acids. Germline loops: CDR1 MNHEY, CDR2 SVGAGI. V was trimmed by 0 bases and J by 8 bases, leaving 17 bases between them. The CDR3 region has the DNA TGTGCCAGCAGTTACTCAGGGGGGATTAAGGGCTATGAGCAGTTCTTC. The encoded protein is CASSYSGGIKGYEQFF.

The J gene is TRBJ2-7, the V gene TRBV6-7; D gene unclear. TRBV6-7 counts as an open reading frame of uncertain function. CDR3 length equals 13 residues. Trimming pared 1 base from V and 3 bases from J, leaving 7 bases between. As DNA, the CDR3 is TGTGCCAGCAGTTACTATCGCGACTACGAGCAGTACTTC. Amino acids: CASSYYRDYEQYF.